These 7 T cell receptor beta chains originate from one sample sequenced in a study of PD-1 blockade in classical Hodgkin lymphoma. The time point is: newly diagnosed, previously untreated cHL patient sample. Thawed PBMCs supplied CD8+ T cells via magnetic negative selection. Clones were read by immunoSEQ multiplex PCR, and TCRdb kept only the in-frame ones, dropping some. The table has fewer than 10,000 clones, 91% seen once. The sequenced material came from CD8+ T cells from blood. The receptors stem from a human donor with classical Hodgkin lymphoma.

The chain joins TRBV28 to TRBJ2-5; 10 nucleotides align to TRBD2. Germline V gives CDR1 MDHEN, CDR2 SYDVKM. There are 17 residues in the CDR3. The trim removed 3 bases at V and 3 bases at J, leaving 10 bases unmatched. This chain's CDR3 is CASSFLLAGEQEETQYF. CDR3 sequence (DNA): TGTGCCAGCAGTTTTCTCCTAGCGGGAGAGCAGGAAGAGACCCAGTACTTC.

The gene calls are TRBV7-8 and TRBJ1-4; TRBD1 is a possible D gene (5 bases). This CDR3 spans 18 amino acids. V was clipped by 1 base and J by 2 bases, with 17 bases between them. In germline, CDR1 is SGHVS, CDR2 FQNEAQ. As DNA, the CDR3 is TGTGCCAGCAGCTTAGGTTGGGGGTCTGGTTTCACTAATGAAAAACTGTTTTTT. It is translated as CASSLGWGSGFTNEKLFF.

This clone was counted between two and nine times. This chain joins TRBV11-3 and TRBJ1-4; D remains unclear. The V gene lost 9 bases and the J gene lost 3 bases, with 11 bases spanning the gap. This CDR3 has 13 amino acids. Germline V gives CDR1 SGHNT, CDR2 YENEEA. DNA of the CDR3: TGTGCCAGGACCGACTTCGCTAATGAAAAACTGTTTTTT. Encoded protein: CARTDFANEKLFF.

The table lists this clone with a count of one. This chain links TRBV5-1 with TRBJ2-7, with TRBD1 matching over 7 bases. Germline V gene sequence: CDR1 SGHRS, CDR2 YFSETQ. J gave up 3 bases and V 4 bases, and 4 bases lay outside the gene matches. This CDR3 contains 13 residues. CDR3 protein: CASSGTEFYEQYF. For the CDR3, the DNA is TGCGCCAGCAGCGGGACAGAATTCTACGAGCAGTACTTC.

The chain recombines TRBV27 with TRBJ2-1; possible D gene TRBD1, 6 bases. V dropped 6 bases and J dropped 10 bases, with 22 bases sitting between them. The CDR3 runs to 15 residues. CDR1 MNHEY and CDR2 SMNVEV come from the germline V gene (reference sequence). The CDR3 bases are TGTGCCAGCAGCCAAATGGGACATCTCTTCGGAGAGCAGTTCTTC. It yields the protein CASSQMGHLFGEQFF.

The V and J genes are TRBV4-1 and TRBJ2-7, with D perhaps given as TRBD1 or TRBD2 (5 bases each). The germline V and J ends were trimmed by 3 bases and 1 base, with 13 bases remaining between them. The CDR3 totals 15 residues. CDR1 is MGHRA, CDR2 YSYEKL, per germline. Here the CDR3 reads CASSHAWDRSYEQYF. The CDR3 nucleotides read TGCGCCAGCAGCCATGCTTGGGACCGATCCTACGAGCAGTACTTC.

V is TRBV11-2 and J is TRBJ2-7; TRBD1 agrees at 10 bases. Germline V gene data show CDR1 as SGHAT and CDR2 as FQNNGV. The trim removed 2 bases at V and 4 bases at J, leaving 5 bases unmatched. The CDR3 is 15 residues long. CDR3 sequence reads: CASSLSRDRGYEQYF. The CDR3, as DNA: TGTGCCAGCAGCTTATCGCGGGACAGGGGATACGAGCAGTACTTC.